One sample yielded the 11 T cell receptor beta chains listed below, sequenced in a study of metastatic and nonmetastatic thyroid tumors. TCRdb re-called the PCR reads through MiXCR. The table shows about 20,000 clones, with 15% to 19% occurring only once. The entire patient cohort was treatment-naive prior to thyroid surgery. The sequenced material came from blood. All receptors come from a female donor with papillary thyroid cancer or a benign thyroid nodule (not recorded which). Some clones in this sample may be carry-over from other donors' samples.

This clone was counted at least ten times. The chain uses TRBV18 and TRBJ2-3, with 12 bases identical to TRBD1. J gave up 1 base and V 8 bases, and 7 bases lay outside the gene matches. The germline V gene encodes CDR1 KGHSH and CDR2 LQKENI. The CDR3 runs 16 residues. CDR3 in amino acids: CASPGTGGRGTDTQYF. The CDR3 DNA sequence: TGTGCCAGCCCCGGGACAGGGGGCCGGGGCACAGATACGCAGTATTTT.

This clone is medium-sized (0.01 to 0.1%) within its sample. The rearrangement joins TRBV28 to TRBJ1-2; 9 bases match TRBD1. The junction had 10 bases not matched to a gene; V was cut back by 9 bases and J by 2 bases. This CDR3 comprises 15 residues. CDR1 and CDR2 (germline): MDHEN, SYDVKM. The CDR3 nucleotides are TGTGCCAGGTTCCGGGACAGGGAATACAACTATGGCTACACCTTC. Its protein is CARFRDREYNYGYTF.

The chain joins TRBV24-1 to TRBJ2-1; D possibly corresponds to TRBD1 (5 bases). Between the trimmed V and J ends, which lost 1 base and 7 bases, there was a span of 16 bases. CDR3 size: 16 residues. Germline V gene data show CDR1 as KGHDR and CDR2 as SFDVKD. The CDR3 sequence is CATSDFFGDQGNEQFF. CDR3 DNA: TGTGCCACCAGTGATTTCTTTGGCGACCAGGGAAATGAGCAGTTCTTC.

This clone was observed at least ten times. This chain joins TRBV19 and TRBJ1-1; D perhaps matches TRBD1 (6 bases). The ends were cut back, 5 bases at V and 1 base at J, with 8 bases in the middle. The CDR3 consists of 13 residues. Germline values: CDR1 LNHDA, CDR2 SQIVND (reference sequence). In DNA form, the CDR3 reads TGTGCCAGTAGTGCGGGGGCGAACACTGAAGCTTTCTTT. Protein sequence: CASSAGANTEAFF.

This clone showed up many times. The V gene is TRBV19, the J gene TRBJ2-5; D is perhaps TRBD2 (5 bases). Germline-derived CDR1 and CDR2 are LNHDA and SQIVND (reference sequence). Trimming removed 2 bases at V and 5 bases at J, with 15 bases between. The CDR3 is 15 residues long. DNA for the CDR3: TGTGCCAGTAGTATAAATTTAGGGCCTAGCGAGACCCAGTACTTC. Amino acid sequence: CASSINLGPSETQYF.

This clone is classed as medium-sized. V gene TRBV28 combines with J gene TRBJ1-4; 8 bases match TRBD1. Looked up from germline, CDR1 is MDHEN and CDR2 is SYDVKM. Trimming at V came to 6 bases and at J to 8 bases, leaving 8 bases not matched to a gene. The CDR3 is made up of 14 amino acids. The CDR3 spells CASRGAGTGEKLFF. CDR3 bases: TGTGCCAGCAGGGGGGCCGGGACAGGAGAAAAACTGTTTTTT.

This clone has ten or more counts. V gene TRBV28 combines with J gene TRBJ2-3; 11 nucleotides agree with TRBD2. CDR3 size: 15 residues. V trimming: 5 bases; J trimming: 6 bases; junction bases outside the gene matches: 7. CDR1 and CDR2 (germline): MDHEN, SYDVKM. CDR3 bases: TGTGCCAGCAGTGCACTAGCGGGGGACAGTGATACGCAGTATTTT. Protein: CASSALAGDSDTQYF.

This clone rates as medium-sized. The V and J genes are TRBV27 and TRBJ2-7, with D possibly being TRBD1 or TRBD2 (5 bases each). Trimming pared 6 bases from V and 6 bases from J, leaving 24 bases between. Germline loops: CDR1 MNHEY, CDR2 SMNVEV (reference sequence). CDR3 length: 16 amino acids. The CDR3 DNA follows: TGTGCCAGCAGCCCTTCAACCGGGACCTTCACCTCCGAGCAGTACTTC. Translation: CASSPSTGTFTSEQYF.

Ten or more counts support this clone. The CDR3, as DNA: TGTGCCAGCAGTTTGGACAGGGGTCAGCCCCAGCATTTT. Its translation: CASSLDRGQPQHF. The V call is TRBV12-3 or TRBV12-4, the J call TRBJ1-5; TRBD1 matches 9 bases. V lost 3 bases, J lost 6 bases, and 0 bases stayed unmatched. This CDR3 region has 13 residues.

Concerning this clone itself: A much more abundant neighbour one base away suggests this may be a read error. This chain connects TRBV20-1 to TRBJ1-1, with 8 bases fitting TRBD1. The CDR3 runs to 14 residues. Germline V gives CDR1 DFQATT, CDR2 SNEGSKA (reference sequence). CDR3 region: CRHRGISMNTEAFF. The CDR3 bases are TGCAGGCACAGGGGGATTAGCATGAACACTGAAGCTTTCTTT.

This clone was seen many times. The chain combines TRBV2 with TRBJ1-5, with 10 bases fitting TRBD1. The CDR3 extends over 14 amino acids. V gave up 6 bases and J gave up 5 bases; unmatched junction bases: 4. Germline V CDR1 and CDR2: SNHLY, FYNNEI. The CDR3 DNA reads TGTGCCAGCAGAGGGACAGGGGTGGATCAGCCCCAGCATTTT. It codes for CASRGTGVDQPQHF. The entire variable domain, with the rest obtained from reference TRBV2 and TRBJ1-5, is as follows: EPEVTQTPSHQVTQMGQEVILRCVPISNHLYFYWYRQILGQKVEFLVSFYNNEISEKSEIFDDQFSVERPDGSNFTLKIRSTKLEDSAMYFCASRGTGVDQPQHFGDGTRLSIL.